Listed below are T cell receptor beta chains from one sample, sequenced in a study of cytomegalovirus exposure and HLA in healthy donors. TCRdb keeps only in-frame clones here, not all; method: immunoSEQ multiplex PCR. The profile covers tens of thousands of clones, with nearly 80% appearing a single time and 3% to 3.5% taken by the ten largest. The sequenced sample was PBMCs. The receptors stem from a woman aged 40 to 50 in good health and CMV-seronegative. The CDR3 runs from the conserved cysteine through the conserved F or W. The order of the fields is clone size, V gene, J gene, D gene, CDR3 DNA, CDR3 protein. The D gene is left open where the match is weak. Not every row has a clone size; where given, it reads once, few, many or a size class.

.	TRBV11-2	TRBJ2-1	.	TGTGCCAGCAGCTTAGGACACAATTTATACAATGAGCAGTTCTTC	CASSLGHNLYNEQFF
.	TRBV30	TRBJ2-3	TRBD2	TGTGCCTGGAGTGAAGGACTAGCGGCCAGCACAGATACGCAGTATTTT	CAWSEGLAASTDTQYF
.	TRBV7-9	TRBJ2-1	TRBD2	TGTGCCAGCAGCCCAGGAACCGGGACTAAGACCGGCGATGAGCAGTTCTTC	CASSPGTGTKTGDEQFF
.	TRBV19	TRBJ2-7	TRBD1	TGTGCCAGTAGGCCGGACAGGGTGAATGTTTGGGAGCAGTACTTC	CASRPDRVNVWEQYF
.	TRBV5-1	TRBJ2-7	TRBD2	TGCGCCAGCACCCAAGGGTTCAATAGCGGGAGGGCCGGCGAGCAGTACTTC	CASTQGFNSGRAGEQYF
.	TRBV27	TRBJ2-2	TRBD1	TGTGCCAGCAGCGGGACAGGGAACACCGGGGAGCTGTTTTTT	CASSGTGNTGELFF
.	TRBV28	TRBJ2-7	TRBD1	TGTGCCAGCAGTTTTGAGACAGGGGCAACCTACGAGCAGTACTTC	CASSFETGATYEQYF
.	TRBV4-2	TRBJ1-1	TRBD1	TGTGCCAGCAGCCAGGGGACAGGGAGTCGGAACACTGAAGCTTTCTTT	CASSQGTGSRNTEAFF
.	TRBV9	TRBJ2-2	.	TGTGCCAGCAGCGTAGGCGCGGGAGGGGAGCTGTTTTTT	CASSVGAGGELFF
.	TRBV6-1	TRBJ2-2	.	TGTGCCAGCATTCCCAGACATACGAACACCGGGGAGCTGTTTTTT	CASIPRHTNTGELFF
.	TRBV7-3	TRBJ2-1	.	TGTGCCAGCAGCCGGGGTGGTGGCCAGCAGTTCTTC	CASSRGGGQQFF
.	TRBV29-1	TRBJ1-5	TRBD1	TGCAGCGGGAAACAGGGGGATGGCCAGCCCCAGCATTTT	CSGKQGDGQPQHF
.	TRBV25-1	TRBJ2-7	.	TGTGCCAGCCGGGACTCTGGAACCTACGAGCAGTACTTC	CASRDSGTYEQYF
.	TRBV11-2	TRBJ2-4	.	TGTGCCAGCAGCTTAGGAGACAGCAAAAACATTCAGTACTTC	CASSLGDSKNIQYF
.	TRBV7-8	TRBJ2-3	TRBD1	TGTGCCAGCAATGCAGGGGGCTACACAGATACGCAGTATTTT	CASNAGGYTDTQYF
.	TRBV28	TRBJ2-7	TRBD2	TGTGCCAGCAGCTCTATTACTAGCGGGAGGCCCAAGGGCTCCTACGAGCAGTACTTC	CASSSITSGRPKGSYEQYF
once	TRBV25-1	TRBJ2-1	TRBD1	TGTGCCAGCAGTGCCGGGACAGGGAATGAGCAGTTCTTC	CASSAGTGNEQFF
.	TRBV23-1	TRBJ2-7	.	TGCGCCACCAGGAGGGAGCAGTACTTC	CATRREQYF
.	TRBV25-1	TRBJ1-1	.	TGTGCCAGCAGTGTACCGGGTCGGAACACTGAAGCTTTCTTT	CASSVPGRNTEAFF
.	TRBV7-7	TRBJ2-5	.	TGTGCTAGCAGTTTAGAACGCGTAGAGACCCAGTACTTC	CASSLERVETQYF
.	TRBV10-2	TRBJ2-7	TRBD1	TGCGCCAGCAGCGCTTGGACAGGGGGCTGGGACGAGCAGTACTTC	CASSAWTGGWDEQYF
.	TRBV11-2	TRBJ1-2	.	TGTGCCAGCAGCTTAGATCTAGGAGGGAACTATGGCTACACCTTC	CASSLDLGGNYGYTF
.	TRBV15	TRBJ2-5	TRBD1	TGTGCCACCAGCACCCGGACAGGGGATAAGACCCAGTACTTC	CATSTRTGDKTQYF
.	TRBV5-1	TRBJ2-2	TRBD1	TGCGCCAGCAGCACATTTCAGGGGGCCGGGGAGCTGTTTTTT	CASSTFQGAGELFF
.	TRBV6-5	TRBJ2-2	.	TGTGCCAGCAGTCCGACAGTTAACACCGGGGAGCTGTTTTTT	CASSPTVNTGELFF
.	TRBV30	TRBJ1-5	.	TGTGCCTGGAGTGCGGGGTGGAATCAGCCCCAGCATTTT	CAWSAGWNQPQHF
few	TRBV25-1	TRBJ2-5	TRBD2	TGTGCCAGCACTGCGGGAGGGGGGGAGGCCCAGTACTTC	CASTAGGGEAQYF
.	TRBV28	TRBJ2-1	TRBD2	TGTGCCAGCCGCCCCGGGACTAGCGGACGCAATGAGCAGTTCTTC	CASRPGTSGRNEQFF
.	TRBV5-1	TRBJ1-2	.	TGCGCCAGCAGCTTATACTCCACTAACTATGGCTACACCTTC	CASSLYSTNYGYTF
.	TRBV28	TRBJ2-1	TRBD2	TGTGCCAGCAGTTTATCAAGCGGGAGGGTTAATGAGCAGTTCTTC	CASSLSSGRVNEQFF
.	TRBV5-1	TRBJ1-3	.	TGCGCCAGCAGCTTGAGGGGTACTGGAAACACCATATATTTT	CASSLRGTGNTIYF
.	TRBV5-6	TRBJ1-2	.	TGTGCCAGCAGCTTGGGCCACCTAGATGGCTACACCTTC	CASSLGHLDGYTF
.	TRBV27	TRBJ2-3	.	TGTGCCAGCAGTTTTGTGGGAGGAGGCGATACGCAGTATTTT	CASSFVGGGDTQYF
.	TRBV5-6	TRBJ1-2	TRBD1	TGTGCCAGCAGCTACACAGGGGGCAGTGGCTACACCTTC	CASSYTGGSGYTF
.	TRBV30	TRBJ2-1	TRBD1	TGTGCCTGGAGCGATCCGGGACAGGCATATGAGCAGTTCTTC	CAWSDPGQAYEQFF
.	TRBV5-1	TRBJ1-2	TRBD1	TGCGCCAGCAGCCTCGGGACAGGTCTTGGCTACACCTTC	CASSLGTGLGYTF
.	TRBV5-4	TRBJ2-3	.	TGTGCCAGCAGCTTGGGACTGGGGGGAGGGGGTGATACGCAGTATTTT	CASSLGLGGGGDTQYF
.	TRBV28	TRBJ2-3	TRBD2	TGTGCCAGCAGTCCAGGGACTAGCGGGAGAGGACCAGTCACAGATACGCAGTATTTT	CASSPGTSGRGPVTDTQYF
.	TRBV4-1	TRBJ1-1	.	TGCGCCAGCAGCCCCCGCGGGGCGGAAGCTTTCTTT	CASSPRGAEAFF
.	TRBV19	TRBJ1-2	.	TGTGCCAGTAGATCGGACAGCTCTAACTATGGCTACACCTTC	CASRSDSSNYGYTF
.	TRBV6-6	TRBJ1-1	.	TGTGCCAGCTCCCAATTTACAGAGAACACTGAAGCTTTCTTT	CASSQFTENTEAFF
.	TRBV9	TRBJ1-2	.	TGTGCCAGCAGCATGAGGGGGAATAATGGATATGGCTACACCTTC	CASSMRGNNGYGYTF
.	TRBV6-1	TRBJ2-2	.	TGTGCCAGCAGTAGTACGATTGGGCGCACCGGGGAGCTGTTTTTT	CASSSTIGRTGELFF
.	TRBV19	TRBJ2-1	TRBD2	TGTGCCAGTAAAGGTCTAGCGGGAGAATTTCGTGAGCAGTTCTTC	CASKGLAGEFREQFF
.	TRBV7-6	TRBJ2-2	TRBD2	TGTGCCAGCAGCTGGGGACTAGCGGGAGGTAAAACCGGGGAGCTGTTTTTT	CASSWGLAGGKTGELFF
.	TRBV6-8	TRBJ2-5	TRBD2	TGTGCCAGCAAGGTAGCTAGCGGGAGTATGGAGACCCAGTACTTC	CASKVASGSMETQYF
.	TRBV18	TRBJ2-5	.	TGTGCCAGCTCACTACAGCGGTTACAAGAGACCCAGTACTTC	CASSLQRLQETQYF
.	TRBV6-6	TRBJ2-7	.	TGTGCCAGCAGTTCCCTCCGGGAGCAGTACTTC	CASSSLREQYF
few	TRBV28	TRBJ2-7	TRBD2	TGTGCCGCCGGGGGGGTCTACGAGCAGTACTTC	CAAGGVYEQYF
.	TRBV4-2	TRBJ2-7	.	TGTGCCAGCAGCGAGATCGGGAAGACCTACGAGCAGTACTTC	CASSEIGKTYEQYF
.	TRBV5-1	TRBJ2-2	TRBD1	TGCGCCAGCAGCTTCCTGGGACAGGGATCCACCGGGGAGCTGTTTTTT	CASSFLGQGSTGELFF
.	TRBV30	TRBJ2-2	TRBD2	TGTGCCTCCGGGGGGGAGAGTAGCGCCGGGGAGCTGTTTTTT	CASGGESSAGELFF
.	TRBV27	TRBJ1-2	.	TGTGCCAGCAGTTTATTAGGAGGAACAGATGGCTACACCTTC	CASSLLGGTDGYTF
medium-sized	TRBV6-5	TRBJ2-3	.	TGTGCCAGCAGTTCAGGGTTACTAGATACGCAGTATTTT	CASSSGLLDTQYF
.	TRBV28	TRBJ1-2	TRBD1	TGTGCCAGCAGTACCGGACAGGGAAGGGGCTACACCTTC	CASSTGQGRGYTF
.	TRBV29-1	TRBJ2-4	.	TGCAGCGTTAAGGAGCTAGCCAAAAACATTCAGTACTTC	CSVKELAKNIQYF
.	TRBV5-1	TRBJ1-1	.	TGCGCCAGCAGCCCGATAAAGACACTTAACACTGAAGCTTTCTTT	CASSPIKTLNTEAFF
.	TRBV27	TRBJ1-1	TRBD1	TGTGCCAGCAGTCAGGACAGGACCGCTTTCTTT	CASSQDRTAFF